This T cell receptor beta chain stems from a study of regulatory T cells in long-lasting Graves disease. Regarding the study as a whole: Sample size was small, which may have lowered accuracy.

The CDR3 consists of 15 residues. Trimming cost V 6 bases and J 5 bases; bases outside gene matches: 15. Germline CDR1 DFQATT, CDR2 SNEGSKA (reference sequence). Time point indicated: newly diagnosed GD, antithyroid drugs for less than 3 months. RNA isolated from PBMCs was used to make the TCR library. Researchers made TCR beta libraries by using iRepertoire HTBI primers and running Arm-PCR on CDR3 regions. Using its own MiXCR run on the multiplex PCR reads, TCRdb lists one record per CDR3 protein. The table shows 400,000 to 450,000 distinct CDR3 sequences, with about a sixth occurring only once. This clonotype came up many times. Antigen unknown. These data also formed part of another study, on T cells in Graves' hyperthyroidism and ophthalmopathy. That study reports: Patients aged 18 to 65 had newly diagnosed hyperthyroidism lasting under 2 months. Exclusion criteria comprised uncontrolled infection, other autoimmune disease, pregnancy or lactation.

The clonotype was recovered from a woman aged 25 to 39 with Graves disease. The material was peripheral blood mononuclear cells (PBMCs), obtained at new diagnosis, from a patient treated with antithyroid drugs. V gene TRBV20-1 combines with J gene TRBJ1-1; 7 positions match TRBD1. The CDR3, as DNA: TGCAGTGCCCAAGACCGACAGGGATTGCGGACTGAAGCTTTCTTT. It is translated as CSAQDRQGLRTEAFF.